A selection of T cell receptor beta chains follows, all from one sample in a study of blood T cell repertoires in COVID-19. The assay was immunoSEQ multiplex PCR, and TCRdb's table has in-frame clones only and misses some. The sample has about 140,000 clones; 70% to 85% are singletons. Sequencing was performed on PBMCs or T cells enriched from blood (not recorded which). These receptors all stem from a woman aged 18-29 years who had been exposed to COVID-19. Both conserved end residues are part of each CDR3. The order of the fields is clone size, V gene, D gene, J gene, CDR3 DNA, CDR3 protein. The D gene is left open where the match is weak. Size values are once, few and many counts, or a class for expanded clones, and some rows have none.

size: .
V: TRBV6-5
D: .
J: TRBJ1-6
DNA: TGTGCCAGCAGTTTCTCTGGGAGCTCCTATAATTCACCCCTCCACTTT
CDR3: CASSFSGSSYNSPLHF

size: once
V: TRBV3-1/TRBV3-2
D: .
J: TRBJ2-7
DNA: TGTGCCAGCAGCCATCCAAGGGAGGGGGACTACGAGCAGTACTTC
CDR3: CASSHPREGDYEQYF

size: .
V: TRBV13
D: TRBD2
J: TRBJ2-7
DNA: TGTGCCAGCAGCCCAACTAGCGGGAGAAACGAGCAGTACTTC
CDR3: CASSPTSGRNEQYF

size: .
V: TRBV11-3
D: .
J: TRBJ2-7
DNA: TGTGCCAGCAGCTTAGGTGGGGCCCTAGGCGAGCAGTACTTC
CDR3: CASSLGGALGEQYF

size: once
V: TRBV5-4
D: .
J: TRBJ1-6
DNA: TGTGCCAGCAGCCCCCGGACTGAACTCTATAATTCACCCCTCCACTTT
CDR3: CASSPRTELYNSPLHF

size: .
V: TRBV11-2
D: TRBD2
J: TRBJ2-7
DNA: TGTGCCAGCAGCTTACTAGCGGGAGGGCCTCTGGTCGAGCAGTACTTC
CDR3: CASSLLAGGPLVEQYF

size: .
V: TRBV2
D: TRBD1
J: TRBJ1-2
DNA: TGTGCCAGCGGGGACAGGGTCTATGGCTACACCTTC
CDR3: CASGDRVYGYTF

size: .
V: TRBV6-4
D: .
J: TRBJ2-1
DNA: TGTGCCAGCAGTGACTCAGCGGGCTCCTACAATGAGCAGTTCTTC
CDR3: CASSDSAGSYNEQFF

size: .
V: TRBV18
D: .
J: TRBJ2-5
DNA: TGTGCCAGCTCACCCTCGGGAGTAAACGCGGAGACCCAGTACTTC
CDR3: CASSPSGVNAETQYF

size: .
V: TRBV2
D: TRBD2
J: TRBJ2-1
DNA: TGTGCCAGCAGTGAACGGGCGGGAGGGGGAACTTCGCCCTACAATGAGCAGTTCTTC
CDR3: CASSERAGGGTSPYNEQFF

size: .
V: TRBV7-2
D: .
J: TRBJ1-1
DNA: TGTGCCAGCAGTTTTAATATTAGGATTTGGGGCAACCAGAACACTGAAGCTTTCTTT
CDR3: CASSFNIRIWGNQNTEAFF

size: .
V: TRBV15
D: .
J: TRBJ1-3
DNA: TGTGCCACCAGCAGAGACAAGGGAGCAGGAAACACCATATATTTT
CDR3: CATSRDKGAGNTIYF

size: .
V: TRBV30
D: .
J: TRBJ1-2
DNA: TGTGCCTGGACTCCGGGACGGCGCTCGGGAGGGTACACCTTC
CDR3: CAWTPGRRSGGYTF

size: .
V: TRBV25-1
D: TRBD1
J: TRBJ1-2
DNA: TGTGCCAGCAGTGAATCTACGCTAGGGACAGGTGACTATGGCTACACCTTC
CDR3: CASSESTLGTGDYGYTF

size: .
V: TRBV2
D: .
J: TRBJ1-5
DNA: TGTGCCAGCAGTGACAGGGGAGGCAATCAGCCCCAGCATTTT
CDR3: CASSDRGGNQPQHF

size: .
V: TRBV28
D: TRBD1
J: TRBJ1-2
DNA: TGTGCCAGCAGTTTAATGACAGGGCGGGGCTACACCTTC
CDR3: CASSLMTGRGYTF

size: few
V: TRBV2
D: .
J: TRBJ1-5
DNA: TGTGCCAGCGGGGGGGGACTAAATAGGCCCCAGCATTTT
CDR3: CASGGGLNRPQHF

size: .
V: TRBV3-1/TRBV3-2
D: TRBD1
J: TRBJ1-6
DNA: TGTGCCAGCAGCCCGGGACAGGGCTATAATTCACCCCTCCACTTT
CDR3: CASSPGQGYNSPLHF

size: .
V: TRBV21-1
D: .
J: TRBJ2-6
DNA: TGTGCCAGCAGCAAAAGTGGGGCGGTTTCTGGGGCCAACGTCCTGACTTTC
CDR3: CASSKSGAVSGANVLTF

size: .
V: TRBV4-1
D: TRBD2
J: TRBJ2-3
DNA: TGCGCCAGCAGCCAGGAGGGACTAGCGAGCACAGATACGCAGTATTTT
CDR3: CASSQEGLASTDTQYF

size: many
V: TRBV6-5
D: .
J: TRBJ2-2
DNA: TGTGCGTGTACGGGGTTCGTTGGCGGGGAGCTGTTTTTT
CDR3: CACTGFVGGELFF

size: .
V: TRBV30
D: .
J: TRBJ1-3
DNA: TGTGCCTGGTCAAGGGGTTTTTCTGGAAACACCATATATTTT
CDR3: CAWSRGFSGNTIYF

size: .
V: TRBV30
D: TRBD2
J: TRBJ2-2
DNA: TGTGCCTGGAGTTTTGGACTAGCGGGCACCGGGGAGCTGTTTTTT
CDR3: CAWSFGLAGTGELFF

size: .
V: TRBV6-5
D: .
J: TRBJ1-2
DNA: TGTGCCTACAGGGAGAGGGGCTCCTATGGCTACACCTTC
CDR3: CAYRERGSYGYTF

size: .
V: TRBV7-9
D: TRBD1
J: TRBJ1-6
DNA: TGTGCCAGCAGCCCCTGGACAGGCTTTAATTCACCCCTCCACTTT
CDR3: CASSPWTGFNSPLHF

size: .
V: TRBV4-3
D: .
J: TRBJ2-7
DNA: TGCGCCAGCAGCCAAGATCTGGGCGACTCCTACGAGCAGTACTTC
CDR3: CASSQDLGDSYEQYF

size: .
V: TRBV7-8
D: .
J: TRBJ1-1
DNA: TGTGCCAGCACCTTTAAGACAGGCACTGAAGCTTTCTTT
CDR3: CASTFKTGTEAFF

size: .
V: TRBV29-1
D: .
J: TRBJ2-3
DNA: TGCAGCGTTGAAGACCCATCGGGGTTCGTGGATACGCAGTATTTT
CDR3: CSVEDPSGFVDTQYF

size: .
V: TRBV9
D: TRBD1
J: TRBJ1-1
DNA: TGTGCCAGCAGCGTAGTGGAAACAGGGGGCACTGAAGCTTTCTTT
CDR3: CASSVVETGGTEAFF

size: .
V: TRBV30
D: .
J: TRBJ1-1
DNA: TGTGCCTGGAGCGACAACACGAACACTGAAGCTTTCTTT
CDR3: CAWSDNTNTEAFF

size: .
V: TRBV5-4
D: TRBD1
J: TRBJ1-2
DNA: TGTGCCAGCAGCACGGGGACAGACCTTTATCTTAACTATGGCTACACCTTC
CDR3: CASSTGTDLYLNYGYTF

size: .
V: TRBV27
D: TRBD1
J: TRBJ2-5
DNA: TGTGCCAGCAGTTTATCGTTGGACAGGAATCAAGAGACCCAGTACTTC
CDR3: CASSLSLDRNQETQYF

size: .
V: TRBV19
D: .
J: TRBJ1-2
DNA: TGTGCCAGTAGGGCAGAAATATTATATGGCTACACCTTC
CDR3: CASRAEILYGYTF

size: .
V: TRBV11-2
D: .
J: TRBJ1-1
DNA: TGTGCCAGCAGCCCGCAAGCAGGGGTTGAAGCTTTCTTT
CDR3: CASSPQAGVEAFF

size: .
V: TRBV2
D: TRBD2
J: TRBJ2-7
DNA: TGTGCCAGCAGTCAGGGACTAGCGGGAGCCTACGAGCAGTACTTC
CDR3: CASSQGLAGAYEQYF

size: once
V: TRBV10-2
D: TRBD2
J: TRBJ2-1
DNA: TGCGCCAGCAGTGAGTTCGGTCTAGCGGGAGGCAGTGAGCAGTTCTTC
CDR3: CASSEFGLAGGSEQFF

size: .
V: TRBV6-6
D: TRBD2
J: TRBJ2-1
DNA: TGTGCCAGCAGTTACTCTAGCGGGAGTGGTGAGCAGTTCTTC
CDR3: CASSYSSGSGEQFF

size: .
V: TRBV6-4
D: TRBD2
J: TRBJ2-7
DNA: TGTGCCAGCAGTGAGTCCCTAGCGGAGCCCTACGAGCAGTACTTC
CDR3: CASSESLAEPYEQYF

size: .
V: TRBV6-5
D: TRBD1
J: TRBJ1-4
DNA: TGTGCCAGCAGTTACTCGGGACAGGGGAATGAAAAACTGTTTTTT
CDR3: CASSYSGQGNEKLFF

size: .
V: TRBV7-2
D: .
J: TRBJ2-1
DNA: TGTGCCAGCGTTTTTGGTCGCGATGAGCAGTTCTTC
CDR3: CASVFGRDEQFF

size: .
V: TRBV24-1
D: TRBD2
J: TRBJ2-3
DNA: TGTGCCACCAGTGCTTTTAGCGGGAGGGCCCCAGATACGCAGTATTTT
CDR3: CATSAFSGRAPDTQYF

size: .
V: TRBV19
D: TRBD2
J: TRBJ2-7
DNA: TGTGCCAGTACTCCAGGGGCTGGACTAGCGGGAGTAAGCGAGCAGTACTTC
CDR3: CASTPGAGLAGVSEQYF

size: .
V: TRBV27
D: .
J: TRBJ1-5
DNA: TGTGCCAGCAGAACTGGGCAACGGCCCCAGCATTTT
CDR3: CASRTGQRPQHF

size: .
V: TRBV28
D: TRBD2
J: TRBJ2-1
DNA: TGTGCCAGCAGTCTGGGACTAGCGGGCGTCAGCTCCTACAATGAGCAGTTCTTC
CDR3: CASSLGLAGVSSYNEQFF

size: .
V: TRBV7-9
D: .
J: TRBJ2-1
DNA: TGTGCCAGCAGGCCGGGACTTTCGCCATACAATGAGCAGTTCTTC
CDR3: CASRPGLSPYNEQFF